This T cell receptor (beta chain) was observed in a study of blood T cell repertoires in COVID-19. Study-wide context: Collection of acute and convalescent COVID-19 samples took place in the United States, Italy and Spain. Nucleic acid was either cDNA or gDNA, and it came from T cells, B-cell-depleted T cells, or PBMCs.

Germline V gives CDR1 SGDLS, CDR2 YYNGEE. The length of the CDR3 is 17 residues. Trimming took 6 bases from V and 0 from J, leaving 18 bases between them. Authors' methods: Amplification of reference gene primers was used by the study to estimate nucleated cell counts. Here immunoSEQ multiplex PCR was the method, and the copy in TCRdb shows in-frame clones only, minus some. That table supplies the V and J calls and clone size; D and trimming were determined from the DNA. The sample holds under 200,000 clones; approximately 80% are singletons and the top ten take 8% to 9.5%. The rearrangement joins TRBV9 to TRBJ2-2; tentative D call: TRBD2 (6 bases). The TCR comes from an elderly woman with active or convalescent COVID-19. Input material: peripheral blood. CDR3 protein: CASTRQLEGPNTGELFF. CDR3 DNA: TGTGCCAGCACCCGTCAATTGGAGGGCCCGAACACCGGGGAGCTGTTTTTT.